This T cell receptor beta chain appears in the sequencing data of a study of blood T cells in healthy people across ages. Germline CDR1 reads SGDLS; CDR2 reads YYNGEE. The junction had 8 bases not matched to a gene; V was cut back by 0 bases and J by 5 bases. There are 16 residues in the CDR3. Next came a second PCR, run for roughly 7 to 12 cycles, which used a sample-barcoded 5' primer along with a J-beta primer mix. Each CDR3 protein gets one entry after TCRdb re-called the 5' RACE reads with MiXCR. The table shows 540,000 or so distinct CDR3 sequences, with less than 25% occurring only once. Another study also made use of these data, one on T cells of mothers and their children.

Input material: blood. J is TRBJ2-7 and V is TRBV9; TRBD2 matches at 10 bases. This clonotype originated in a boy under 18 in good health. In nucleotides, the CDR3 is TGTGCCAGCAGCGTAGTGAAAACTAGCGGGGTCCACGAGCAGTACTTC. This codes for CASSVVKTSGVHEQYF. Based on the CDR3 plus reference TRBV9 and TRBJ2-7, the full variable domain is DSGVTQTPKHLITATGQRVTLRCSPRSGDLSVYWYQQSLDQGLQFLIQYYNGEERAKGNILERFSAQQFPDLHSELNLSSLELGDSALYFCASSVVKTSGVHEQYFGPGTRLTVT.